Sequencing of this TCR beta chain was carried out in a study of identical twins. There are a few counts of this clonotype. There are 16 residues in the CDR3. The V gene's germline CDR1 is MNHEY and CDR2 SVGAGI. V gave up 0 bases and J gave up 0 bases, with 11 bases separating them. From the 5' RACE reads, TCRdb called clonotypes with MiXCR, one entry per CDR3 protein. The data contain about 690,000 distinct CDR3 sequences, approximately 22% of them singletons. This sample was shared with a second study, whose subject was T cells expressing NK-cell markers.

The V gene is TRBV6-5, the J gene TRBJ1-1; D is ambiguous. Sequenced: PBMCs. This sequence was found in a woman between 18 and 29 years old in good health. CDR3 DNA: TGTGCCAGCAGTTACTCGATTGATTCCATGAACACTGAAGCTTTCTTT. Translated: CASSYSIDSMNTEAFF.